Listed here are 32 T cell receptor beta chains from one sample, sequenced in a study of T-cell reconstitution after alpha-beta-depleted transplantation in children (dated by TCRdb to 2015 to 2016). The treatment or condition tag for this specimen amounts to: allogeneic hematopoietic cell transplantation with graft depleted of TCRalphabeta T cells and CD19 B cells. The library was made by PCR. For sequencing, an Illumina HiSeq 2500 was employed. Molecular barcoding was employed in the preparation of TCR libraries, with unique molecular identifiers being used to normalize TCRbeta repertoire quantification. Using fastp at Q25 and MiXCR, TCRdb reprocessed the public reads and kept productive beta chains. One record per CDR3 amino acid sequence lists the most common genes and DNA. This sample lists 250,000 to 300,000 distinct CDR3 sequences; 11% were detected once. 23% of the sample is in the top ten clones.

Source: peripheral blood, taken 180 days after TCRalphabeta/CD19-depleted stem cell transplant. These receptor sequences come from a male patient between 2 and 15 years old who had a stem cell transplant for chronic granulomatous disease, so the T cells may come from the graft donor.

This clonotype was counted at least ten times. The chain has TRBV20-1 and TRBJ2-1; 12 bases agree with TRBD2. The CDR3 sequence is 18 residues long. CDR1 DFQATT and CDR2 SNEGSKA come from the germline V gene (reference sequence). J lost 6 bases, V lost 2 bases, and 14 bases had no gene match. The CDR3 region is CSARKPGLAGLRGNEQFF. CDR3 nucleotides: TGCAGTGCTAGAAAGCCGGGACTAGCGGGCCTTCGGGGCAATGAGCAGTTCTTC.

This clonotype was observed many times. The V call is TRBV9, the J call TRBJ2-5; possibly TRBD2 for D (5 bases). Germline loops: CDR1 SGDLS, CDR2 YYNGEE. The CDR3 spans 13 residues. Trimming shortened V by 3 bases and J by 7 bases, and 13 bases separated the two germline ends. Written as DNA, the CDR3 is TGTGCCAGCAGCGCCGGGAAAATGGGGACCCAGTACTTC. Its translation is CASSAGKMGTQYF.

This clonotype has a count of ten or more. V usage is TRBV4-1 and J usage is TRBJ1-1; 11 bases map to TRBD1. With 2 bases clipped from V and 4 bases from J, the junction kept 6 bases outside the gene matches. The germline CDR1 and CDR2 sequences are MGHRA and YSYEKL. CDR3 length: 16 amino acids. The CDR3 sequence is CASSQMGQGGGTEAFF. The CDR3 nucleotides read TGCGCCAGCAGCCAAATGGGACAGGGGGGTGGCACTGAAGCTTTCTTT.

This clonotype was counted many times. The J gene is TRBJ1-5, the V gene TRBV12-3 or TRBV12-4, with D maybe TRBD1 (5 bases). CDR3 length: 16 amino acids. V was pared by 2 bases and J by 3 bases, with 14 bases between. The CDR3 DNA follows: TGTGCCAGCAGTTTAAATCTAGGGGAGGACAATCAGCCCCAGCATTTT. Translation: CASSLNLGEDNQPQHF.

The genes are TRBV30 and TRBJ2-7; D is ambiguous. CDR1 and CDR2 from the germline V gene are GTSNPN and SVGIG (reference sequence). The CDR3 length is 12 residues. The V end lost 3 bases, the J end lost 6 bases, and 12 bases lay between the germline ends. The CDR3 sequence: CAWRVDRAEQYF. Written as DNA, the CDR3 is TGTGCCTGGAGGGTGGACCGAGCCGAGCAGTACTTC.

At least ten counts were recorded for this clonotype. V gene TRBV20-1 combines with J gene TRBJ1-1; the match to TRBD1 covers 7 bases. Germline V gene sequence: CDR1 DFQATT, CDR2 SNEGSKA (reference sequence). CDR3 size: 16 residues. V was pared by 1 base and J by 5 bases, with 13 bases of the junction left unmatched. CDR3 protein: CSARAADWGQHTEAFF. In nucleotides, the CDR3 is TGCAGTGCTAGAGCGGCCGATTGGGGACAGCATACTGAAGCTTTCTTT.

This clonotype was found many times. J is TRBJ2-7 and V is TRBV4-3, with D possibly TRBD1 on 6 matching bases. The CDR3 contains 14 residues. Germline V gene lookup returns CDR1 LGHNA and CDR2 YSLEER. The V and J ends lost 5 bases and 3 bases respectively, with 14 bases between them. The CDR3 spells CASSYRTEDYEQYF. In nucleotides, the CDR3 is TGCGCCAGCAGCTACAGGACAGAAGACTACGAGCAGTACTTC.

This clonotype was observed at least ten times. The chain couples TRBV7-2 to TRBJ2-3; D is tentatively TRBD1 or TRBD2 (6 bases each). The CDR3 covers 16 residues. Deletions cut 1 base from V and 9 bases from J, with 20 bases between. Looked up from germline, CDR1 is SGHTA and CDR2 is FQGNSA. CDR3 residues: CASSLDRGQALGTQYF. CDR3 in DNA: TGTGCCAGCAGCTTAGATCGGGGGCAGGCCCTAGGAACGCAGTATTTT.

As concerns this clonotype: It may be a read error: a sequence one base away is much more abundant. This chain uses TRBV5-5 with TRBJ2-2; 7 positions match TRBD2. This CDR3 is 16 amino acids long. Looked up from germline, CDR1 is SGHKS and CDR2 is YYEKEE (reference sequence). CDR3 residues: CSSSLLRERDTGELFF. In DNA, the CDR3 is TGTTCCAGCAGCTTGTTGCGGGAGCGCGACACCGGGGAGCTGTTTTTT. Using reference TRBV5-5 and TRBJ2-2 for the parts outside the CDR3, the full variable domain is DAGVTQSPTHLIKTRGQQVTLRCSPISGHKSVSWYQQVLGQGPQFIFQYYEKEERGRGNFPDRFSARQFPNYSSELNVNALLLGDSALYLCSSSLLRERDTGELFFGEGSRLTVL.

This clonotype was observed a few times. This rearrangement joins TRBV7-3 to TRBJ2-1; D unresolved. The CDR3 loop spans 13 amino acids. Germline CDR1 SGHTA, CDR2 FQGTGA. The ends were cut back, 5 bases at V and 8 bases at J, with 13 bases in the middle. The CDR3 region has the DNA TGTGCCAGCAGCACTCAACCCGGCTATGAGCAGTTCTTC. This sequence encodes CASSTQPGYEQFF.

Notes on this clonotype: It may be a read error: a sequence one base away is much more abundant. The rearrangement joins TRBV27 to TRBJ1-1; 7 nucleotides line up with TRBD1. Germline lookup yields CDR1 MNHEY and CDR2 SMNVEV (reference sequence). Trimming removed 4 bases from V and 1 base from J; junction bases left unmatched: 6. This CDR3 comprises 15 residues. The CDR3 loop is CASSCFRGANTEAFF. The CDR3 DNA sequence: TGTGCCAGCAGTTGCTTCAGGGGGGCGAACACTGAAGCTTTCTTT.

This clonotype was counted ten times or more. The J gene is TRBJ2-2, the V gene TRBV6-1, with 9 bases fitting TRBD2. The CDR3 length is 15 residues. CDR1 MNHNS and CDR2 SASEGT come from the germline V gene. The junction had 7 bases not matched to a gene; V was cut back by 5 bases and J by 6 bases. CDR3: CASSPGTSYSGELFF. The CDR3 DNA reads as TGTGCCAGCAGTCCCGGGACTAGCTATTCCGGGGAGCTGTTTTTT.

This clonotype has a count of ten or more. The chain carries TRBV10-3 and TRBJ2-1; 10 positions agree with TRBD2. This CDR3 is 15 amino acids long. Germline loops: CDR1 ENHRY, CDR2 SYGVKD. V gave up 2 bases and J gave up 9 bases; unmatched junction bases: 7. The CDR3 protein is CAISEAAGGLGEQFF. CDR3 sequence (DNA): TGTGCCATCAGTGAGGCAGCGGGGGGGCTCGGTGAGCAGTTCTTC.

The table lists this clonotype with many counts. This rearrangement joins TRBV4-2 to TRBJ2-1, with 11 positions matching TRBD2. The CDR3 contains 17 residues. Germline CDR1 reads LGHNA; CDR2 reads YNFKEQ. V shed 0 bases and J 7 bases; nucleotides not matched to a gene: 8. As DNA, the CDR3 is TGTGCCAGCAGCCAAGATGAGGGACTAGCGGTTGTGAATGAGCAGTTCTTC. The encoded protein is CASSQDEGLAVVNEQFF.

This clonotype appeared many times. The V gene is TRBV6-2 or TRBV6-3, the J gene TRBJ2-7; perhaps D is TRBD1 or TRBD2 (5 bases each). The CDR3 is 13 residues long. V was pared by 10 bases and J by 3 bases, with 16 bases between. The germline V gene has CDR1 MNHEY and CDR2 SVGEGT. The CDR3 DNA is TGTGCCACCTTGGGACGGTCGAACTACGAGCAGTACTTC. The encoded protein is CATLGRSNYEQYF.

A few counts support this clonotype. The V gene is TRBV30, the J gene TRBJ2-3; no clear D. The V end lost 8 bases, the J end lost 0 bases, and 15 bases lay between the germline ends. The CDR3 is 14 amino acids. Germline V gene lookup returns CDR1 GTSNPN and CDR2 SVGIG (reference sequence). CDR3 in amino acids: CAQSVGPSTDTQYF. DNA of the CDR3: TGTGCCCAGTCGGTCGGACCTAGCACAGATACGCAGTATTTT.

This clonotype has a count of ten or more. This sequence joins TRBV29-1 and TRBJ1-1, with D tentatively TRBD1 (5 bases). Trimming pared 4 bases from V and 1 base from J, leaving 10 bases between. Per the germline V gene, CDR1 is SQVTM and CDR2 is ANQGSEA. The CDR3 sequence is 13 residues long. The CDR3 protein is CSVGFRANTEAFF. As DNA, the CDR3 is TGCAGCGTTGGTTTCAGGGCGAACACTGAAGCTTTCTTT.

This clonotype came up many times. The gene calls are TRBV20-1 and TRBJ1-1, with 9 bases fitting TRBD1. CDR3 length equals 15 residues. V shed 3 bases and J 0 bases; nucleotides not matched to a gene: 5. The germline CDR1 and CDR2 sequences are DFQATT and SNEGSKA (reference sequence). For the CDR3, the DNA is TGCAGTGCTAGGGTTAGGACAGGGGTGAACACTGAAGCTTTCTTT. This gives the protein CSARVRTGVNTEAFF.

This clonotype has a count of ten or more. CDR3: CASSLAGKREDEHEQYF. CDR3 nucleotides: TGTGCCAGCAGCTTAGCAGGCAAGCGGGAAGATGAGCACGAGCAGTACTTC. The chain employs TRBV7-2 and TRBJ2-7, with TRBD2 identical over 7 bases. Per germline, CDR1 SGHTA and CDR2 FQGNSA. V dropped 0 bases and J dropped 5; count of bases not matched to a gene: 13. The CDR3 totals 17 residues.

This clonotype was recorded at least ten times. This chain's CDR3 is CASSLLGGEDTQYF. CDR3 bases: TGTGCCAGCAGTTTACTCGGGGGCGAGGATACGCAGTATTTT. The chain couples TRBV12-3 or TRBV12-4 to TRBJ2-3, with D perhaps being TRBD1 or TRBD2 (6 bases each). V lost 2 bases to trimming and J lost 6 bases, with 12 bases between them. This CDR3 contains 14 residues.

The table lists this clonotype with many counts. The rearrangement uses TRBV28 and TRBJ2-2, with D hard to call. The CDR3 is 16 residues long. Germline values: CDR1 MDHEN, CDR2 SYDVKM. V was trimmed by 4 bases and J by 4 bases, leaving 16 bases between them. The CDR3 sequence: CASSSSVSSLTGELFF. In DNA, the CDR3 is TGTGCCAGCAGTTCCTCGGTTTCTTCTCTCACCGGGGAGCTGTTTTTT.

At least ten counts were recorded for this clonotype. The DNA of the CDR3 is TGTGCCAGCAGTTATCTAGCGGGAGGTCGTTATTCGTCCTACGAGCAGTACTTC. It is translated as CASSYLAGGRYSSYEQYF. The rearrangement links TRBV27 to TRBJ2-7; 11 bases are shared with TRBD2. Germline V gives CDR1 MNHEY, CDR2 SMNVEV (reference sequence). CDR3 length: 18 residues. V trimming: 4 bases; J trimming: 1 base; junction bases outside the gene matches: 12.

Ten or more counts support this clonotype. The chain links TRBV7-2 to TRBJ1-5; D not resolved. The germline V gene has CDR1 SGHTA and CDR2 FQGNSA. Trimming shortened V by 4 bases and J by 6 bases, and 10 bases separated the two germline ends. CDR3 length: 13 residues. CDR3 sequence reads: CASSYLYTQPQHF. DNA for the CDR3: TGTGCCAGCAGCTACCTATACACTCAGCCCCAGCATTTT.

At least ten counts were recorded for this clonotype. This chain uses TRBV7-8 with TRBJ2-3; D tentatively reads TRBD1 or TRBD2 (6 bases each). The germline CDR1 and CDR2 sequences are SGHVS and FQNEAQ. V lost 9 bases and J 5 bases, leaving 24 bases between the germline ends. This CDR3 is built from 16 residues. The CDR3 here is CASKGGLDFIKDTQYF. CDR3 DNA sequence: TGTGCCAGTAAAGGGGGGCTAGACTTTATTAAAGATACGCAGTATTTT.

The table lists this clonotype with many counts. This sequence joins TRBV4-3 and TRBJ2-6; perhaps TRBD1 as D (5 bases). CDR3 length equals 15 residues. Per the germline V gene, CDR1 is LGHNA and CDR2 is YSLEER. V was clipped by 4 bases and J by 0 bases, with 7 bases between them. The CDR3 loop is CASSPDSSGANVLTF. For the CDR3, the DNA is TGCGCCAGCAGCCCAGACAGCTCTGGGGCCAACGTCCTGACTTTC.

This clonotype came up many times. The rearrangement uses TRBV20-1 and TRBJ2-2, with D perhaps being TRBD1 or TRBD2 (6 bases each). Germline V gene lookup returns CDR1 DFQATT and CDR2 SNEGSKA (reference sequence). V was pared by 3 bases and J by 7 bases, with 15 bases between. The CDR3 has 14 residues. This CDR3 reads CSARVTQGGGELFF. CDR3 coding DNA: TGCAGTGCTAGGGTAACACAGGGAGGCGGGGAGCTGTTTTTT.

In this sample, this clonotype turned up a few times. The gene calls are TRBV20-1 and TRBJ2-3; 10 bases are a match to TRBD2. This CDR3 spans 18 amino acids. Germline assignment: CDR1 DFQATT and CDR2 SNEGSKA (reference sequence). V gave up 0 bases and J gave up 3 bases; unmatched junction bases: 12. The CDR3 reads CSARDASGSHPRTDTQYF. The CDR3 bases are TGCAGTGCTAGAGATGCTAGCGGGAGCCACCCGCGAACAGATACGCAGTATTTT.

This clonotype was counted many times. The rearrangement joins TRBV4-3 to TRBJ2-6, with D perhaps matching TRBD2 (7 bases). CDR3 length: 16 amino acids. V lost 6 bases, J lost 3 bases, and 15 bases lay in between. Germline V lookup: CDR1 LGHNA, CDR2 YSLEER. CDR3 DNA: TGCGCCAGCAGTGTGGGGGGGCAGGGTGGGGCCAACGTCCTGACTTTC. It translates to CASSVGGQGGANVLTF.

This clonotype has just a few counts. The V gene is TRBV28, the J gene TRBJ1-2, with no clear D. Germline-derived CDR1 and CDR2 are MDHEN and SYDVKM. CDR3 size: 14 residues. The V end was cut by 6 bases, the J end by 8 bases, with 19 bases between. Written as DNA, the CDR3 is TGTGCCAGCAGCCCTTACCCCCCAGCGGGAGGCTACACCTTC. Encoded protein: CASSPYPPAGGYTF.

Ten or more counts support this clonotype. The chain links TRBV10-3 to TRBJ1-2; 7 bases map to TRBD1. The CDR3 has 13 amino acids. V shed 7 bases and J 1 base; nucleotides not matched to a gene: 3. Per the germline V gene, CDR1 is ENHRY and CDR2 is SYGVKD. The CDR3 DNA is TGTGCCATCACCCGGGACAGTAACTATGGCTACACCTTC. Encoded protein: CAITRDSNYGYTF.

This clonotype was seen many times. V gene TRBV27 combines with J gene TRBJ2-4; 7 bases match TRBD2. Germline assignment: CDR1 MNHEY and CDR2 SMNVEV (reference sequence). CDR3 size: 15 residues. With V trimmed by 4 bases and J by 0 bases, 3 bases remained unmatched. This CDR3 is CASSWLAVAKNIQYF. The CDR3 DNA reads TGTGCCAGCAGTTGGCTAGCGGTAGCCAAAAACATTCAGTACTTC.

This clonotype was recorded many times. The J gene is TRBJ2-1, the V gene TRBV25-1; D not certain. Germline CDR1 is MGHDK and CDR2 is SYGVNS. V lost 5 bases and J lost 10, with 9 bases in between. This CDR3 is built from 11 residues. The CDR3, as DNA: TGTGCCAGCAGTCCCCTTTGGGAGCAGTTCTTC. The encoded protein is CASSPLWEQFF.